The 21 T cell receptor beta chains given below trace back to one sample, sequenced in a study of patients and donors after allogeneic stem cell transplantation (dated by TCRdb to 2020 to 2022). Receptors were amplified or captured by RT-PCR. Instrument used: NextSeq 550. TCRdb passed the public sequencing reads through fastp at Q25 and MiXCR, retaining productive beta sequences. Under each unique CDR3 protein, matching rows form one entry showing the most common genes and DNA. The sample table shows about 200,000 distinct CDR3 sequences, and 35% to 45% are seen once. The leading ten clones occupy approximately 10% of the sample. The sample comprised blood, either unsorted or a sorted T cell fraction (not recorded which). These receptors were taken from a human donor who was either an allogeneic HSCT recipient or a stem cell or donor lymphocyte infusion donor (not recorded which). It is not recorded whose cells these are; they may come from a transplant donor.

The CDR3 DNA is TGTGCCAGCAGCCCCGGTTTCGAGGCAGAGGGGGAAAAACTGTTTTTT. This encodes CASSPGFEAEGEKLFF. The V and J genes are TRBV3-1 and TRBJ1-4, with TRBD1 as a possible D gene (5 bases). The CDR3 totals 16 residues. Germline V lookup: CDR1 LGHDT, CDR2 YNNKEL (reference sequence). With 4 bases removed from V and 8 bases from J, the gap between germline ends came to 20 bases.

The chain joins TRBV27 to TRBJ1-1, with D perhaps matching TRBD1 (5 bases). Germline V lookup: CDR1 MNHEY, CDR2 SMNVEV (reference sequence). V was shortened by 1 base and J by 1 base, with 10 bases between the two germline ends. This CDR3 has 15 residues. The DNA for the CDR3 is TGTGCCAGCAGTTTATGGGGCTTGGGGAACACTGAAGCTTTCTTT. It specifies CASSLWGLGNTEAFF.

The rearrangement uses TRBV7-2 and TRBJ1-4; D ambiguous. In germline, CDR1 is SGHTA, CDR2 FQGNSA. The V and J ends lost 0 bases and 10 bases respectively, with 12 bases between them. The CDR3 spans 14 residues. This CDR3 reads CASSLAVRGGKLFF. The CDR3 DNA sequence: TGTGCCAGCAGCTTAGCCGTGCGGGGTGGAAAACTGTTTTTT.

This clonotype has only a few counts. The chain recombines TRBV7-2 with TRBJ1-1; D perhaps matches TRBD1 (5 bases). V was pared by 7 bases and J by 3 bases, with 18 bases between. CDR1 SGHTA and CDR2 FQGNSA come from the germline V gene. This CDR3 is 15 amino acids long. The CDR3 nucleotides read TGTGCCAGCACCCAAACAAGGGGCTCGCACACTGAAGCTTTCTTT. Translated, it gives CASTQTRGSHTEAFF.

The chain combines TRBV7-9 with TRBJ1-1, with 7 bases lining up with TRBD1. The V segment lost 5 bases and the J segment 5 bases; nucleotides outside the gene matches: 8. Germline V gives CDR1 SEHNR, CDR2 FQNEAQ (reference sequence). CDR3 size: 14 residues. For the CDR3, the DNA is TGTGCCAGCAGCCAGACAGGGTCGATGACTGAAGCTTTCTTT. As protein: CASSQTGSMTEAFF.

The chain employs TRBV4-2 and TRBJ1-5; D is undetermined. V shed 0 bases and J shed 0 bases, with 3 bases lying between them. The CDR3 is 14 amino acids. Germline CDR1 and CDR2: LGHNA and YNFKEQ. CDR3 in amino acids: CASSQEDSNQPQHF. For the CDR3, the DNA is TGTGCCAGCAGCCAAGAGGATAGCAATCAGCCCCAGCATTTT.

This chain joins TRBV12-3 or TRBV12-4 and TRBJ1-3; D is possibly TRBD1 (6 bases). Trimming removed 6 bases from V and 1 base from J, with 10 bases in between. The CDR3 is made up of 14 amino acids. CDR3 coding DNA: TGTGCCAGCAGGGGACATTTTTCTGGAAACACCATATATTTT. Encoded protein: CASRGHFSGNTIYF.

The V gene is TRBV3-1, the J gene TRBJ1-4; unclear D gene. Germline loops: CDR1 LGHDT, CDR2 YNNKEL (reference sequence). The CDR3 contains 12 residues. Deletions cut 4 bases from V and 9 bases from J, with 9 bases between. CDR3 amino acids: CASSLRLQKLFF. CDR3 DNA sequence: TGTGCCAGCAGCCTTCGACTTCAAAAACTGTTTTTT. Complete variable domain (other parts from reference TRBV3-1 and TRBJ1-4): DTAVSQTPKYLVTQMGNDKSIKCEQNLGHDTMYWYKQDSKKFLKIMFSYNNKELIINETVPNRFSPKSPDKAHLNLHINSLELGDSAVYFCASSLRLQKLFFGSGTQLSVL.

This clonotype was counted only a few times. This chain joins TRBV18 and TRBJ1-1; D is ambiguous. This CDR3 is built from 15 residues. Trimming removed 6 bases from V and 1 base from J, with 15 bases in between. Per germline, CDR1 KGHSH and CDR2 LQKENI. DNA for the CDR3: TGTGCCAGCTCGCCGGCGCCGGGCAAGAACACTGAAGCTTTCTTT. This translates into CASSPAPGKNTEAFF.

The chain has TRBV7-3 and TRBJ2-1; D is unclear. V lost 4 bases and J 6 bases, leaving 10 bases between the germline ends. Germline CDR1 reads SGHTA; CDR2 reads FQGTGA. This CDR3 is built from 13 residues. The CDR3 coding sequence is TGTGCCAGCAGCTCAAATGGGGTCAATGAGCAGTTCTTC. Residues: CASSSNGVNEQFF.

This chain links TRBV7-9 with TRBJ1-1; D unresolved. Germline CDR1 reads SEHNR; CDR2 reads FQNEAQ (reference sequence). The CDR3 is made up of 16 amino acids. V lost 2 bases and J 0 bases, leaving 13 bases between the germline ends. The CDR3 DNA sequence: TGTGCCAGCAGCTTATTCAACAGATACATGAACACTGAAGCTTTCTTT. Protein product: CASSLFNRYMNTEAFF. The complete variable domain, with remaining parts taken from reference TRBV7-9 and TRBJ1-1, reads DTGVSQNPRHKITKRGQNVTFRCDPISEHNRLYWYRQTLGQGPEFLTYFQNEAQLEKSRLLSDRFSAERPKGSFSTLEIQRTEQGDSAMYLCASSLFNRYMNTEAFFGQGTRLTVV.

V usage is TRBV19 and J usage is TRBJ2-1; TRBD1 aligns across 9 bases. CDR3 length: 16 residues. Germline V gene data show CDR1 as LNHDA and CDR2 as SQIVND (reference sequence). The V gene end was trimmed by 0 bases and the J gene end by 4 bases; junction bases not matched to a gene: 4. The CDR3 protein is CASSIDDRGIYNEQFF. The CDR3 DNA reads as TGTGCCAGTAGTATAGATGACAGGGGGATATACAATGAGCAGTTCTTC.

The rearrangement joins TRBV5-5 to TRBJ1-3; D uncertain. Looked up from germline, CDR1 is SGHKS and CDR2 is YYEKEE (reference sequence). The CDR3 totals 14 residues. The germline V and J ends were trimmed by 0 bases and 1 base, with 5 bases remaining between them. The CDR3 region is CASSLGRSGNTIYF. CDR3 in DNA: TGTGCCAGCAGCTTGGGAAGATCTGGAAACACCATATATTTT.

V is TRBV7-2 and J is TRBJ1-5; the D is unclear. The CDR3 runs to 13 residues. V was trimmed by 3 bases and J by 7 bases, leaving 10 bases between them. CDR1 is SGHTA and CDR2 is FQGNSA in the germline V gene. The CDR3 region is CASSFDPTQPQHF. Here the CDR3 DNA reads TGTGCCAGCAGCTTCGATCCGACCCAGCCCCAGCATTTT.

The rearrangement uses TRBV7-9 and TRBJ1-1; D possibly corresponds to TRBD1 (6 bases). In germline, CDR1 is SEHNR, CDR2 FQNEAQ (reference sequence). The CDR3 is 15 amino acids. V was pared by 5 bases and J by 6 bases, with 19 bases between. CDR3 DNA sequence: TGTGCCAGCAGCGACGGATCAGGGGTTGGCTCTGAAGCTTTCTTT. This encodes CASSDGSGVGSEAFF.

The table lists this clonotype with a few counts. The chain has TRBV20-1 and TRBJ1-1; TRBD1 aligns across 7 bases. Per the germline V gene, CDR1 is DFQATT and CDR2 is SNEGSKA (reference sequence). CDR3 length equals 15 residues. CDR3: CSQTTGRVFNTEAFF. The CDR3 DNA sequence: TGCAGCCAAACGACAGGGCGCGTCTTCAACACTGAAGCTTTCTTT.

This chain joins TRBV28 and TRBJ1-3; maybe TRBD1 (5 bases). This CDR3 is built from 15 residues. CDR1 is MDHEN and CDR2 is SYDVKM in the germline V gene. Trimming cost V 3 bases and J 4 bases, with 13 bases left between them. CDR3 region: CASSLKWTTGNTIYF. CDR3 nucleotides: TGTGCCAGCAGTTTGAAGTGGACAACCGGAAACACCATATATTTT. Variable domain in full (rest from reference TRBV28 and TRBJ1-3): DVKVTQSSRYLVKRTGEKVFLECVQDMDHENMFWYRQDPGLGLRLIYFSYDVKMKEKGDIPEGYSVSREKKERFSLILESASTNQTSMYLCASSLKWTTGNTIYFGEGSWLTVV.

The chain couples TRBV18 to TRBJ2-2, with D perhaps matching TRBD1 (5 bases). Per germline, CDR1 KGHSH and CDR2 LQKENI. Trimming cost V 1 base and J 0 bases, with 6 bases left between them. The CDR3 spans 15 residues. The CDR3 bases are TGTGCCAGCTCACCACTACAGGCGAACACCGGGGAGCTGTTTTTT. Its protein product is CASSPLQANTGELFF. The full variable domain, completed using reference TRBV18 and TRBJ2-2, is NAGVMQNPRHLVRRRGQEARLRCSPMKGHSHVYWYRQLPEEGLKFMVYLQKENIIDESGMPKERFSAEFPKEGPSILRIQQVVRGDSAAYFCASSPLQANTGELFFGEGSRLTVL.

V usage is TRBV5-1 and J usage is TRBJ2-6; the D is unclear. The CDR3 has 15 amino acids. Trimming pared 6 bases from V and 0 bases from J, leaving 10 bases between. CDR1 and CDR2 from the germline V gene are SGHRS and YFSETQ. In DNA form, the CDR3 reads TGCGCCAGCACCCTCAGCCTCTCTGGGGCCAACGTCCTGACTTTC. Its translation is CASTLSLSGANVLTF.

V usage is TRBV4-3 and J usage is TRBJ1-2; tentative D call: TRBD1 (6 bases). Trimming pared 4 bases from V and 6 bases from J, leaving 15 bases between. Germline CDR1 and CDR2: LGHNA and YSLEER. The CDR3 consists of 14 residues. The CDR3 here is CASSPGAGVDGYTF. The CDR3 nucleotides read TGCGCCAGCAGCCCCGGTGCAGGGGTGGATGGCTACACCTTC.

CDR3 in amino acids: CAWSVQGIEGYTF. Here the CDR3 DNA reads TGTGCCTGGAGTGTACAGGGGATTGAGGGCTACACCTTC. The rearrangement links TRBV30 to TRBJ1-2, with TRBD1 matching over 7 bases. The length of the CDR3 is 13 residues. Germline assignment: CDR1 GTSNPN and CDR2 SVGIG (reference sequence). Trimming cost V 0 bases and J 8 bases; bases outside gene matches: 6.